The 8 T cell receptor beta chains reported below all come from one sample, sequenced in a study of T cell changes during pregnancy in multiple sclerosis. Generated by immunoSEQ multiplex PCR, the TCRdb table keeps only in-frame clones and is missing some. The data contain roughly 100,000 clones, about 90% of them singletons. Sequencing was performed on peripheral blood, taken after pregnancy. Every receptor here comes from a female donor with multiple sclerosis, enrolled in a pregnancy study.

This chain connects TRBV28 to TRBJ2-7; TRBD2 might be the D (5 bases). CDR1 and CDR2 from the germline V gene are MDHEN and SYDVKM. Trimming removed 5 bases from V and 3 bases from J, with 11 bases in between. CDR3 length equals 13 residues. The CDR3 sequence: CASSAGQLYEQYF. The CDR3 bases are TGTGCCAGCAGTGCGGGCCAGCTCTACGAGCAGTACTTC.

This sequence joins TRBV9 and TRBJ2-2, with D unclear. The CDR3 is made up of 13 amino acids. V gave up 1 base and J gave up 4 bases, with 5 bases separating them. Germline V gene data show CDR1 as SGDLS and CDR2 as YYNGEE. This chain's CDR3 is CASSVQSTGELFF. The DNA for the CDR3 is TGTGCCAGCAGCGTACAGTCCACCGGGGAGCTGTTTTTT.

V usage is TRBV14 and J usage is TRBJ2-5; 12 positions match TRBD2. In germline, CDR1 is SGHDN, CDR2 FVKESK. The CDR3 length is 18 residues. The V and J ends lost 4 bases and 4 bases, in that order; junction bases with no gene match: 13. This CDR3 is CASSPQVTSGRGGETQYF. CDR3 bases: TGTGCCAGCAGCCCCCAAGTGACTAGCGGGAGAGGAGGAGAGACCCAGTACTTC.

The table lists this clone with a count of one. This sequence joins TRBV7-7 and TRBJ2-1, with D possibly matching TRBD2 (6 bases). The CDR3 has 15 amino acids. In germline, CDR1 is SSHAT, CDR2 FNYEAQ (reference sequence). V shed 5 bases and J shed 6 bases, with 17 bases lying between them. CDR3: CASSPLAGSGNEQFF. CDR3 nucleotides: TGTGCCAGCAGCCCCCTGGCGGGATCTGGCAATGAGCAGTTCTTC.

The gene calls are TRBV28 and TRBJ2-5; the D gene is possibly TRBD2 (5 bases). Germline V gene lookup returns CDR1 MDHEN and CDR2 SYDVKM. The germline V and J ends were trimmed by 7 bases and 2 bases, with 17 bases remaining between them. This CDR3 contains 15 residues. The CDR3 nucleotides read TGTGCCAGCACCTCTCGGAAGCGGTTACAAGAGACCCAGTACTTC. The encoded protein is CASTSRKRLQETQYF.

The gene calls are TRBV19 and TRBJ2-2, with D possibly being TRBD1 (6 bases). The length of the CDR3 is 14 residues. The ends were cut back, 4 bases at V and 5 bases at J, with 11 bases in the middle. Germline CDR1 reads LNHDA; CDR2 reads SQIVND (reference sequence). In DNA form, the CDR3 reads TGTGCCAGTAGTACACAGGGCGGGACCGGGGAGCTGTTTTTT. Translation: CASSTQGGTGELFF.

This clone was seen once. The rearrangement links TRBV6-5 to TRBJ2-1; 7 bases match TRBD1. Germline-derived CDR1 and CDR2 are MNHEY and SVGAGI. The CDR3 is 15 amino acids. The V gene end was trimmed by 2 bases and the J gene end by 8 bases; junction bases not matched to a gene: 9. The DNA of the CDR3 is TGTGCCAGCAGTTACCGCCCCGACAGGGTCCATGAGCAGTTCTTC. This translates into CASSYRPDRVHEQFF.

The sample holds one count of this clone. The rearrangement links TRBV19 to TRBJ2-5; D not resolved. CDR3 length: 14 residues. Germline V gene lookup returns CDR1 LNHDA and CDR2 SQIVND (reference sequence). V was pared by 3 bases and J by 2 bases, with 10 bases between. CDR3 loop: CASSMIGLQETQYF. CDR3 DNA sequence: TGTGCCAGTAGTATGATCGGTCTTCAAGAGACCCAGTACTTC.